This T cell receptor beta chain was sequenced during a study of blood T cell repertoires in COVID-19. Sequencing was performed with immunoSEQ multiplex PCR; in TCRdb, only in-frame clones are kept and a portion is missing. The table has hundreds of thousands of clones, about 85% seen once. This clone occurred a few times. After removal of 0 bases from V and 4 bases from J, the junction contained 7 bases not matched to a gene. The CDR3 totals 18 residues. Germline lookup yields CDR1 SGHRS and CDR2 YFSETQ. Sequenced material: peripheral blood. The chain links TRBV5-1 to TRBJ2-3; TRBD2 agrees at 14 bases. The receptor was derived from an elderly woman with acute or convalescent COVID-19. The CDR3 here is CASSLGTSGRLGADTQYF. DNA for the CDR3: TGCGCCAGCAGCTTGGGGACTAGCGGGAGGTTGGGCGCAGATACGCAGTATTTT.